Presented here are 28 T cell receptor beta chains from one specimen sequenced in a study of cytomegalovirus exposure and HLA in healthy donors. Use of 60 Vbeta and 13 Jbeta primers characterized the PCR. TCRdb's copy holds only in-frame clones and misses some; the assay was immunoSEQ multiplex PCR. The data show tens of thousands of clones, around four fifths seen once. The sample comprised PBMCs. All receptors derive from a man aged 50-59 years in good health and CMV-seronegative.

This chain joins TRBV5-1 and TRBJ2-3; TRBD2 might be the D (5 bases). The V gene lost 4 bases and the J gene lost 3 bases, with 12 bases spanning the gap. The CDR3 runs to 14 residues. The V gene's germline CDR1 is SGHRS and CDR2 YFSETQ. CDR3 sequence reads: CASSPSPGTDTQYF. The CDR3 nucleotides read TGCGCCAGCAGCCCATCACCGGGGACAGATACGCAGTATTTT.

This clone was seen once. The V gene is TRBV5-1, the J gene TRBJ2-1; TRBD1 agrees at 7 bases. Per the germline V gene, CDR1 is SGHRS and CDR2 is YFSETQ. Trimming removed 1 base from V and 3 bases from J; junction bases left unmatched: 4. The CDR3 spans 15 residues. CDR3: CASSLSGTDYNEQFF. Here the CDR3 DNA reads TGCGCCAGCAGCTTGTCCGGGACAGACTACAATGAGCAGTTCTTC.

The chain combines TRBV5-4 with TRBJ1-2; 9 bases line up with TRBD1. Germline CDR1 SGHNT, CDR2 YYREEE (reference sequence). V lost 4 bases and J lost 7; bases outside the gene matches: 11. The CDR3 covers 15 residues. The CDR3 bases are TGTGCCAGCAGCACTGGGACAGGGAATCCGCTTGGCTACACCTTC. Its protein product is CASSTGTGNPLGYTF.

The chain carries TRBV6-5 and TRBJ2-7; 11 bases match TRBD1. The germline gives CDR1 MNHEY, CDR2 SVGAGI. The ends lost 6 bases at V and 4 bases at J; junction bases unmatched: 5. The CDR3 runs to 14 residues. CDR3 region: CASRPDRGPYEQYF. CDR3 coding DNA: TGTGCCAGCAGACCGGACAGGGGGCCTTACGAGCAGTACTTC.

The chain uses TRBV7-3 and TRBJ1-1, with D uncertain. There are 16 residues in the CDR3. Germline CDR1 and CDR2: SGHTA and FQGTGA. The germline V and J ends were trimmed by 4 bases and 2 bases, with 17 bases remaining between them. Written as DNA, the CDR3 is TGTGCCAGCAGCTCCATCACCCTCGAGATAAACACTGAAGCTTTCTTT. It encodes CASSSITLEINTEAFF. Complete variable domain (other parts from reference TRBV7-3 and TRBJ1-1): GAGVSQTPSNKVTEKGKYVELRCDPISGHTALYWYRQSLGQGPEFLIYFQGTGAADDSGLPNDRFFAVRPEGSVSTLKIQRTERGDSAVYLCASSSITLEINTEAFFGQGTRLTVV.

This chain joins TRBV28 and TRBJ2-3; 7 bases fit TRBD1. This CDR3 has 14 residues. Germline trimming cut 5 bases from V and 0 bases from J; bases unmatched to any gene: 2. CDR1 is MDHEN, CDR2 SYDVKM, per germline. The CDR3 reads CASSGTESTDTQYF. CDR3 in DNA: TGTGCCAGCAGTGGGACAGAAAGCACAGATACGCAGTATTTT.

The chain employs TRBV6-1 and TRBJ2-7; unclear D gene. Germline V gene sequence: CDR1 MNHNS, CDR2 SASEGT. Trimming pared 3 bases from V and 2 bases from J, leaving 14 bases between. The CDR3 is made up of 15 amino acids. Here the CDR3 DNA reads TGTGCCAGCAGTGACGGTGTGAGCGATGCCTACGAGCAGTACTTC. Protein sequence: CASSDGVSDAYEQYF.

The chain carries TRBV5-4 and TRBJ2-3; 11 positions match TRBD1. V lost 7 bases, J lost 1 base, and 2 bases stayed unmatched. Germline CDR1 and CDR2: SGHNT and YYREEE (reference sequence). The CDR3 covers 14 residues. The CDR3 spells CASLDRGRTDTQYF. In DNA form, the CDR3 reads TGTGCCAGCCTGGACAGGGGGCGCACAGATACGCAGTATTTT.

The chain carries TRBV5-1 and TRBJ2-7; 11 bases are shared with TRBD2. Looked up from germline, CDR1 is SGHRS and CDR2 is YFSETQ. The trim removed 0 bases at V and 6 bases at J, leaving 8 bases unmatched. The CDR3 contains 16 residues. The CDR3 nucleotides are TGCGCCAGCAGCTTGGCGGGACTAGCGGTCCCCGGCGAGCAGTACTTC. Amino acid sequence: CASSLAGLAVPGEQYF.

The rearrangement joins TRBV11-3 to TRBJ2-5; 7 positions match TRBD1. The CDR3 contains 13 residues. Germline values: CDR1 SGHNT, CDR2 YENEEA. Trimming removed 5 bases from V and 3 bases from J; junction bases left unmatched: 3. CDR3 protein: CASSPGTEETQYF. As DNA, the CDR3 is TGTGCCAGCAGCCCCGGGACAGAAGAGACCCAGTACTTC.

This chain joins TRBV7-9 and TRBJ2-5; 12 positions agree with TRBD2. This CDR3 is 16 amino acids long. J was trimmed by 6 bases and V by 2 bases; bases with no gene match: 7. Looked up from germline, CDR1 is SEHNR and CDR2 is FQNEAQ (reference sequence). The chain's CDR3 is CASSLSASGGGKTQYF. CDR3 DNA: TGTGCCAGCAGCTTATCGGCTAGCGGGGGGGGCAAGACCCAGTACTTC.

The V and J genes are TRBV30 and TRBJ2-7; D may be TRBD2 (6 bases). V was cut by 1 base and J by 5 bases, with 6 bases left in between. Germline CDR1 is GTSNPN and CDR2 is SVGIG (reference sequence). The CDR3 spans 11 residues. The CDR3 nucleotides are TGTGCCTGGAGTGGCGGGGACGAGCAGTACTTC. This encodes CAWSGGDEQYF. The variable domain in full, with the rest retrieved from reference TRBV30 and TRBJ2-7, is SQTIHQWPATLVQPVGSPLSLECTVEGTSNPNLYWYRQAAGRGLQLLFYSVGIGQISSEVPQNLSASRPQDRQFILSSKKLLLSDSGFYLCAWSGGDEQYFGPGTRLTVT.

V is TRBV7-5 and J is TRBJ1-2. TRBV7-5 is an annotated pseudogene. This CDR3 is built from 15 residues. CDR3 DNA: TGTGCCAGAAGCTTATGCCAGGGACTAATCTATGGCTACACCTTC. This sequence encodes CARSLCQGLIYGYTF.

The rearrangement joins TRBV29-1 to TRBJ1-1, with TRBD1 matching 11 bases. CDR1 and CDR2 (germline): SQVTM, ANQGSEA. CDR3 length equals 14 residues. The V and J ends lost 5 bases and 3 bases, in that order; junction bases with no gene match: 5. The CDR3 loop reads CSVPGQGGYTEAFF. The CDR3 DNA is TGCAGCGTTCCGGGACAGGGGGGTTACACTGAAGCTTTCTTT.

The chain has TRBV7-9 and TRBJ1-1; D is ambiguous. The germline V gene encodes CDR1 SEHNR and CDR2 FQNEAQ (reference sequence). The CDR3 is made up of 12 amino acids. CDR3 protein: CSAEVREYEAFF. The CDR3 DNA sequence: TGTTCCGCCGAGGTACGGGAATATGAAGCTTTCTTT.

This clone was seen a single time. The DNA for the CDR3 is TGTGCCAGCAGCCCCCAGACAGGGACGGTCACGAGCGAGCAGTACTTC. Translating it yields CASSPQTGTVTSEQYF. The chain carries TRBV11-3 and TRBJ2-7; 7 nucleotides line up with TRBD1. The germline V gene encodes CDR1 SGHNT and CDR2 YENEEA. J lost 6 bases, V lost 5 bases, and 16 bases had no gene match. The CDR3 has 16 residues.

The chain links TRBV2 to TRBJ2-2; 9 nucleotides line up with TRBD1. The V segment lost 7 bases and the J segment 7 bases; nucleotides outside the gene matches: 4. This CDR3 has 13 residues. Germline V lookup: CDR1 SNHLY, CDR2 FYNNEI. CDR3 sequence reads: CASNRGLDGELFF. CDR3 in DNA: TGTGCCAGCAACAGGGGGCTCGACGGGGAGCTGTTTTTT.

This clone was detected a few times. The genes are TRBV15 and TRBJ1-6, with D unresolved. Trimming took off 8 bases at V and 6 bases at J, with 14 bases between the two ends. The CDR3 has 14 amino acids. Germline V gene sequence: CDR1 LNHNV, CDR2 YYDKDF (reference sequence). The CDR3: CATSIQAFNSPLHF. CDR3 coding DNA: TGTGCCACCTCGATCCAGGCCTTTAATTCACCCCTCCACTTT.

The J gene is TRBJ1-5, the V gene TRBV5-8; D not certain. Germline values: CDR1 SGHTS, CDR2 YDEGEE. V lost 0 bases to trimming and J lost 4 bases, with 14 bases between them. CDR3 length: 16 residues. The CDR3 nucleotides are TGTGCCAGCAGCTTGGCCCTTGGCAGGAAGAATCAGCCCCAGCATTTT. The encoded protein is CASSLALGRKNQPQHF.

The CDR3, as DNA: TGTGCCAGCAGCGTAGCGGGGGGCACCTACGAGCAGTACTTC. It specifies CASSVAGGTYEQYF. The chain recombines TRBV9 with TRBJ2-7; D may be TRBD2 (7 bases). The CDR3 sequence is 14 residues long. Germline loops: CDR1 SGDLS, CDR2 YYNGEE. V lost 0 bases, J lost 2 bases, and 9 bases lay in between.

The chain is built from TRBV15 and TRBJ2-2, with TRBD1 matching over 9 bases. The junction had 5 bases not matched to a gene; V was cut back by 1 base and J by 5 bases. CDR1 is LNHNV, CDR2 YYDKDF, per germline (reference sequence). The CDR3 length is 16 residues. DNA of the CDR3: TGTGCCACCAGCAGAGGCGGGACAGGGAGGACCGGGGAGCTGTTTTTT. Translated, it gives CATSRGGTGRTGELFF.

This clone has only one observation. The chain is built from TRBV9 and TRBJ2-1; weak D call: TRBD2 (5 bases). V was clipped by 0 bases and J by 4 bases, with 8 bases between them. Looked up from germline, CDR1 is SGDLS and CDR2 is YYNGEE. The CDR3 runs to 14 residues. The CDR3 DNA follows: TGTGCCAGCAGCGTAGGAGGCGGGTACAATGAGCAGTTCTTC. The encoded protein is CASSVGGGYNEQFF.

This clone was detected only a few times. Written as DNA, the CDR3 is TGTGCCAGCAGCTTAGGTCGCATGGCCATGAACACTGAAGCTTTCTTT. This gives the protein CASSLGRMAMNTEAFF. The rearrangement uses TRBV7-8 and TRBJ1-1; D call uncertain. Germline V CDR1 and CDR2: SGHVS, FQNEAQ. The germline V and J ends were trimmed by 1 base and 0 bases, with 12 bases remaining between them. The CDR3 spans 16 residues.

V gene TRBV7-8 combines with J gene TRBJ2-5; 9 nucleotides match TRBD1. Germline CDR1 and CDR2: SGHVS and FQNEAQ. Unmatched junction bases numbered 11, after V lost 5 bases and J lost 4 bases. This CDR3 contains 16 residues. CDR3 amino acids: CASSRQGGSRGETQYF. CDR3 nucleotide sequence: TGTGCCAGCAGCCGACAGGGGGGTAGCCGTGGAGAGACCCAGTACTTC.

This chain connects TRBV7-2 to TRBJ1-2, with 8 bases fitting TRBD1. V lost 5 bases and J lost 5; bases outside the gene matches: 7. The CDR3 runs to 14 residues. CDR1 SGHTA and CDR2 FQGNSA come from the germline V gene. In DNA, the CDR3 is TGTGCCAGCAGCCTCCCTCGACAGGGGTATGGCTACACCTTC. Residues: CASSLPRQGYGYTF.

The genes are TRBV5-1 and TRBJ1-2; TRBD1 aligns across 10 bases. J gave up 12 bases and V 4 bases, and 15 bases lay outside the gene matches. The CDR3 sequence is 15 residues long. Germline V gene data show CDR1 as SGHRS and CDR2 as YFSETQ. The CDR3 reads CASSSAGGTGEDHTF. CDR3 nucleotide sequence: TGCGCCAGCAGCAGTGCTGGCGGGACAGGGGAAGACCACACCTTC.

The V gene is TRBV28, the J gene TRBJ1-6; D may be TRBD1 (5 bases). The CDR3 runs to 15 residues. Germline CDR1 MDHEN, CDR2 SYDVKM. V was shortened by 7 bases and J by 4 bases, with 14 bases between the two germline ends. For the CDR3, the DNA is TGTGCCAGCACCCGAGACAGTGGATATAATTCACCCCTCCACTTT. This translates into CASTRDSGYNSPLHF. Using reference TRBV28 and TRBJ1-6 for the parts outside the CDR3, the full variable domain is DVKVTQSSRYLVKRTGEKVFLECVQDMDHENMFWYRQDPGLGLRLIYFSYDVKMKEKGDIPEGYSVSREKKERFSLILESASTNQTSMYLCASTRDSGYNSPLHFGNGTRLTVT.

The genes are TRBV21-1 and TRBJ2-7; the D call of TRBD1 is as the table states it, not checked on the DNA. TRBV21-1 is described as a pseudogene. The CDR3 has 16 residues. CDR3 loop: CASSTPYRGQSYEQYF. The CDR3 nucleotides are TGTGCCAGCAGCACCCCCTACAGGGGACAATCCTACGAGCAGTACTTC.